This TCR beta chain was documented in a study of blood T cell repertoires in COVID-19. The wider study: The origin of the acute and convalescent COVID-19 samples was the United States, Italy and Spain. PBMCs, B-cell-depleted T cells, or T cells provided the cDNA or gDNA that made up the material.

Germline loops: CDR1 MDHEN, CDR2 SYDVKM. The length of the CDR3 is 16 residues. V gave up 7 bases and J gave up 3 bases; unmatched junction bases: 11. In the study's own analysis: Estimates of nucleated cell counts were drawn from the amplification of reference gene primers. Here immunoSEQ multiplex PCR was the method, and the copy in TCRdb shows in-frame clones only, minus some. V, J and clone size are taken as reported in that table, and D and trimming were inferred from the DNA itself. The sample contains 45,000 to 50,000 clones, about 83% of which appear only once. The sequence came from a man older than 75 in a cohort sampled during active COVID-19. Sequencing input: peripheral blood. J is TRBJ2-3 and V is TRBV28; TRBD1 aligns across 9 bases. The CDR3 bases are TGTGCCAGCAACCATTGGGGACAGGGAGGAACAGATACGCAGTATTTT. Translation gives CASNHWGQGGTDTQYF.